This entry features one TCR beta chain sequence. The data belong to a study of control samples from healthy donors and cancer patients. The length of the CDR3 is 13 residues. The germline V gene has CDR1 SGHDT and CDR2 YYEEEE. Trimming pared 2 bases from V and 3 bases from J, leaving 8 bases between. TCRdb's copy holds only in-frame clones and misses some; the assay was immunoSEQ multiplex PCR. Counted here are approximately 87,000 clones, roughly nine tenths occurring once; the ten biggest clones make up 15% to 20%. What was sequenced was blood. The chain has TRBV5-6 and TRBJ1-1; no clear D. The receptor's source is a middle-aged man in good health. DNA of the CDR3: TGTGCCAGCAGCTTATTTGGGGACACTGAAGCTTTCTTT. Its protein product is CASSLFGDTEAFF.